The source of this T cell receptor (beta chain) is a study of T cell responses to AZD1222 COVID-19 vaccine. Points from the study as a whole: The donor cohort was predominantly white British with a female majority, and clonal diversity may have been underestimated. Along spike, vaccine-associated CD4 TCRs were found throughout, with dominance at 160-218 and 743-854.

Germline lookup yields CDR1 MNHEY and CDR2 SVGAGI. The CDR3 covers 14 residues. With 2 bases removed from V and 4 bases from J, the gap between germline ends came to 9 bases. As for this clone: Its specificity is not known.

Some clones are missing from TCRdb's copy, which holds only in-frame ones; the method was immunoSEQ multiplex PCR. The sample contains 85,000 to 130,000 clones, over 75% of which appear only once. The material sequenced was peripheral blood, taken on day 0 of AZD1222 vaccination. This TCR derives from an adult in good health. V and J are TRBV6-5 and TRBJ1-5, with D maybe TRBD1 (5 bases). CDR3: CASSYGTGNQPQHF. The CDR3 nucleotides are TGTGCCAGCAGTTACGGGACGGGTAATCAGCCCCAGCATTTT.